This T cell receptor (beta chain) was identified in a study of cytomegalovirus exposure and HLA in healthy donors. The donors gave bone marrow, and they were healthy. General study findings and limits: Fewer N-insertions (relative to the approximately 670-donor mean) were reportedly seen in an Asian-associated ancestry cluster in a later analysis. A later analysis found that most CMV-associated TCR beta chains appeared HLA-restricted. It has been reported that TCR beta sequences accurately predicted the HLA-A and HLA-B alleles of most subjects.

The PCR made use of 60 Vbeta and 13 Jbeta primers. The table came from immunoSEQ multiplex PCR; TCRdb's copy has only in-frame clones and leaves some out. Of over 200,000 clones in the sample, roughly 82% are singletons; the top ten hold approximately 6%. There are 17 residues in the CDR3. The trim removed 5 bases at V and 4 bases at J, leaving 9 bases unmatched. The V gene's germline CDR1 is LNHDA and CDR2 SQIVND (reference sequence). In regard to this clone: The antigen is not known.

The specimen sequenced was PBMCs. The chain uses TRBV19 and TRBJ2-3; 13 positions agree with TRBD2. The clonotype was recovered from a man in his forties or fifties in good health and CMV-seropositive. CDR3 nucleotides: TGTGCCAGTAGTCCCCGGACTAGCGGGAGTTGGGCAGATACGCAGTATTTT. Protein product: CASSPRTSGSWADTQYF.